The 27 T cell receptor beta chains below all came from one sample that was sequenced in a study of T cell clonality in common variable immunodeficiency. Study observations and caveats: Reportedly, TCR beta sequences from common variable immunodeficiency showed fewer deletions and N-nucleotide insertions.

Which antigens these TCRs recognize remains unknown. Produced via immunoSEQ multiplex PCR; TCRdb's table is partial and in-frame only. The sample yields about 33,000 clones, without any singletons. The sample comprised peripheral blood mononuclear cells. The receptors were sampled from a human donor with common variable immunodeficiency.

This clone has just a few counts. Incomplete CDR3 DNA: TGTGCCAGCAGGGAAACTACAGGGGGCGCCTTGGGC. Translation gives CASRETTGGALG. The full CDR3 sequence reads CASRETTGGALGYTF. V usage is TRBV6-2 or TRBV6-3 and J usage is TRBJ1-2; TRBD1 agrees at 9 bases. From the germline J gene comes the end of the CDR3, since the read stops 3 residues before it. CDR1 is MNHEY, CDR2 SVGEGT, per germline. This CDR3 region has 15 residues.

This clone was observed a few times. The sequenced fragment ends 3 residues before the CDR3 boundary, so the rest is inferred from the germline J gene. V is TRBV7-9 and J is TRBJ2-2; TRBD1 matches 7 bases. The CDR3 sequence is 14 residues long. Germline CDR1 is SEHNR and CDR2 is FQNEAQ (reference sequence). V gave up 2 bases and J gave up 7 bases; unmatched junction bases: 4. The DNA read from the CDR3 is TGTGCCAGCAGCTTAACACAGGGGAACGGGGAG. Its protein is CASSLTQGNGE. The whole CDR3 sequence reads CASSLTQGNGELFF.

This clone was observed many times. With the read ending 3 residues before the CDR3 end, the germline J gene is used to fill in that end. This rearrangement joins TRBV20-1 to TRBJ2-1, with TRBD2 as a possible D gene (7 bases). Trimming stripped 2 bases from V and 7 bases from J, with 15 bases between. CDR1 and CDR2 from the germline V gene are DFQATT and SNEGSKA (reference sequence). This CDR3 has 14 residues. CDR3 DNA (partial): TGCAGTGCTAGATTTTGGGGGGGCCAGAATGAG. Its protein product is CSARFWGGQNE. In full, the CDR3 reads CSARFWGGQNEQFF.

This clone was detected ten times or more. Sequencing ends 3 residues short of the CDR3 end; the germline J gene provides the rest. The chain carries TRBV14 and TRBJ2-2, with 7 bases identical to TRBD1. Germline V gene data show CDR1 as SGHDN and CDR2 as FVKESK. The CDR3 totals 14 residues. V lost 5 bases and J lost 7; bases outside the gene matches: 7. The CDR3: CASSATGYFGELFF. CDR3 bases read: TGTGCCAGCAGCGCGACAGGGTATTTCGGGGAG.

In this sample, this clone turned up many times. The observed sequence ends 3 residues before the CDR3 terminus, with the missing tail filled in from the germline J gene. This chain uses TRBV29-1 with TRBJ1-2; D uncertain. The V gene's germline CDR1 is SQVTM and CDR2 ANQGSEA. V lost 2 bases and J 7 bases, leaving 17 bases between the germline ends. The CDR3 totals 14 residues. The CDR3: CSVERQDHPVGYTF. The sequenced part of the CDR3 DNA is TGCAGCGTTGAACGACAAGACCACCCGGTTGGC.

This clone was picked up many times. Partial CDR3 DNA: TGTGCCAGCAGTGATAGGGTGCTAAGCCCGAATCAGCCC. Its translation is CASSDRVLSPNQP. The CDR3, in full, reads CASSDRVLSPNQPQHF. The chain uses TRBV6-1 and TRBJ1-5; D uncertain. The CDR3 end falls 3 residues outside the read, so it is completed with the germline J gene. V was pared by 3 bases and J by 4 bases, with 16 bases between. This CDR3 region has 16 residues. Germline V lookup: CDR1 MNHNS, CDR2 SASEGT.

The table lists this clone with a few counts. The CDR3 end lies 3 residues beyond the end of the read and is filled in from the germline J gene. V and J are TRBV2 and TRBJ2-3; 11 bases line up with TRBD2. Germline-derived CDR1 and CDR2 are SNHLY and FYNNEI. The CDR3 contains 17 residues. With V trimmed by 4 bases and J by 3 bases, 9 bases remained unmatched. CDR3 sequence: CASSVGGASGGTDTQYF. Incomplete CDR3 DNA: TGTGCCAGCAGTGTCGGTGGGGCTAGCGGGGGGACAGATACG.

With respect to this clone: The read terminates 3 residues ahead of where the CDR3 ends, so the germline J gene completes it. The rearrangement links TRBV6-2 or TRBV6-3 to TRBJ1-1; D not resolved. The CDR3 contains 12 residues. V lost 6 bases and J lost 0, with 5 bases in between. Germline loops: CDR1 MNHEY, CDR2 SVGEGT. The DNA read from the CDR3 is TGTGCCAGCAGAAACATGAACACTGAA. This encodes CASRNMNTE. The full CDR3 protein is CASRNMNTEAFF.

This clone came up a few times. Read sequence stops 3 residues before the CDR3 end, and the germline J gene provides the missing end. This sequence joins TRBV20-1 and TRBJ2-5, with D perhaps TRBD2 (6 bases). The germline V and J ends were trimmed by 0 bases and 2 bases, with 10 bases remaining between them. Germline CDR1 DFQATT, CDR2 SNEGSKA (reference sequence). The CDR3 totals 14 residues. The part of the CDR3 DNA that was read is TGCAGTGCTAGAGATGGTGGGGGGCAAGAGACC. It yields the protein CSARDGGGQET. The complete CDR3 protein is CSARDGGGQETQYF.

On this clone itself: The read ends 3 residues before the CDR3 terminus; that terminus is restored from the germline J gene. The chain couples TRBV30 to TRBJ1-2; TRBD1 might be the D (6 bases). CDR3 size: 13 residues. Germline CDR1 reads GTSNPN; CDR2 reads SVGIG (reference sequence). The V end was cut by 5 bases, the J end by 4 bases, with 14 bases between. The DNA read from the CDR3 is TGTGCCTGGGCCGGCGGGACAATCTATGGC. Translation: CAWAGGTIYG. In full, the CDR3 reads CAWAGGTIYGYTF.

This clone was detected many times. The read terminates 3 residues before the CDR3 end, so the remaining end is supplied by the germline J gene. This chain uses TRBV5-1 with TRBJ2-7; 7 bases line up with TRBD1. Losses at the gene ends were 0 bases for V and 6 bases for J; bases not matched to a gene: 9. This CDR3 has 15 amino acids. Germline CDR1 SGHRS, CDR2 YFSETQ. The sequenced part of the CDR3 DNA is TGCGCCAGCAGCTTGGTTGACAGGGTGGGACCCGAG. Translated: CASSLVDRVGPE. From start to end, the CDR3 is CASSLVDRVGPEQYF.

This clone was observed at least ten times. The sequenced fragment ends 3 residues before the CDR3 boundary, so the rest is inferred from the germline J gene. The J gene is TRBJ2-3, the V gene TRBV30; possible D gene TRBD2, 6 bases. V was cut by 4 bases and J by 5 bases, with 13 bases left in between. Germline V lookup: CDR1 GTSNPN, CDR2 SVGIG (reference sequence). The CDR3 contains 13 residues. The CDR3 DNA, read in part, is TGTGCCTGGAAACGGCAGGGAGGAGATACG. Its translation is CAWKRQGGDT. The whole CDR3 region reads CAWKRQGGDTQYF.

Note on this clone: The read ends 3 residues shy of where the CDR3 ends; the end is completed using the germline J gene. The chain recombines TRBV5-6 with TRBJ2-1; 7 bases fit TRBD1. CDR1 SGHDT and CDR2 YYEEEE come from the germline V gene. The CDR3 is 15 residues long. V was clipped by 0 bases and J by 3 bases; unmatched bases: 3. Incomplete CDR3 DNA: TGTGCCAGCAGCTTGGAGGCAGGGGGCTACAATGAG. Translating it yields CASSLEAGGYNE. The full CDR3 reads CASSLEAGGYNEQFF.

With respect to this clone: With the read ending 3 residues before the CDR3 end, the germline J gene is used to fill in that end. The rearrangement links TRBV30 to TRBJ2-3, with 8 positions matching TRBD2. Trimming took 4 bases from V and 5 from J; bases not matched to a gene: 8. CDR3 size: 14 residues. Germline V lookup: CDR1 GTSNPN, CDR2 SVGIG (reference sequence). CDR3 DNA (partial): TGTGCCTGGACACCGGGGGGGCTGGGAGATACG. This encodes CAWTPGGLGDT. In full, the CDR3 is CAWTPGGLGDTQYF. Full variable domain (remainder filled in from reference TRBV30 and TRBJ2-3): SQTIHQWPATLVQPVGSPLSLECTVEGTSNPNLYWYRQAAGRGLQLLFYSVGIGQISSEVPQNLSASRPQDRQFILSSKKLLLSDSGFYLCAWTPGGLGDTQYFGPGTRLTVL.

In this sample, this clone turned up a few times. The read stops 3 residues short of the end of the CDR3; the missing end is completed from the germline J gene. The same CDR3 also results from other DNA sequences found in this sample. The genes are TRBV18 and TRBJ1-1; D gene uncertain. Germline-derived CDR1 and CDR2 are KGHSH and LQKENI. The V and J ends lost 2 bases and 2 bases respectively, with 9 bases between them. The CDR3 extends over 14 amino acids. Incomplete CDR3 DNA: TGTGCCAGCTCACCAGCGGGAGGTAACACTGAA. Its protein is CASSPAGGNTE. The CDR3 reads in full as CASSPAGGNTEAFF.

A word on this clone: The read stops 3 residues short of the end of the CDR3; the missing end is completed from the germline J gene. The chain is built from TRBV19 and TRBJ1-1; D is possibly TRBD1 (6 bases). The length of the CDR3 is 14 residues. The V and J ends lost 5 bases and 1 base respectively, with 11 bases between them. Germline CDR1 LNHDA, CDR2 SQIVND (reference sequence). Incomplete CDR3 DNA: TGTGCCAGTAGTCACAGGGTTACGAACACTGAA. It encodes CASSHRVTNTE. The full CDR3 sequence reads CASSHRVTNTEAFF.

This clone has only a few counts. The read ends 3 residues shy of where the CDR3 ends; the end is completed using the germline J gene. This rearrangement joins TRBV7-2 to TRBJ2-7; 8 bases match TRBD1. The CDR3 contains 15 residues. V gave up 4 bases and J gave up 0 bases; unmatched junction bases: 5. Per germline, CDR1 SGHTA and CDR2 FQGNSA. The CDR3 bases that were read are TGTGCCAGCAGCTCACAGGGGGGAAACTCCTACGAG. It specifies CASSSQGGNSYE. The complete CDR3 reads CASSSQGGNSYEQYF.

This clone showed up just a few times. The read ends 3 residues before the CDR3 terminus; that terminus is restored from the germline J gene. This chain connects TRBV23-1 to TRBJ1-3; D remains ambiguous. TRBV23-1 is an open reading frame whose function is uncertain. The ends were cut back, 10 bases at V and 0 bases at J, with 13 bases in the middle. This CDR3 is 14 amino acids long. The CDR3 spells CATRRRVSGNTIYF. The part of the CDR3 DNA that was read is TGCGCCACCCGTCGTCGGGTCTCTGGAAACACC.

Comment on this clone: The CDR3 end lies 3 residues beyond the end of the read and is filled in from the germline J gene. V gene TRBV19 combines with J gene TRBJ1-4; perhaps TRBD1 as D (6 bases). V was pared by 5 bases and J by 8 bases, with 18 bases between. CDR3 length equals 15 residues. Germline lookup yields CDR1 LNHDA and CDR2 SQIVND (reference sequence). The CDR3 bases that were read are TGTGCCAGTAGTCAGGTTCTGCAGGGGACAGAAAAA. It encodes CASSQVLQGTEK. The full CDR3 protein is CASSQVLQGTEKLFF.

A few counts support this clone. The read ends 3 residues before the CDR3 terminus; that terminus is restored from the germline J gene. This chain connects TRBV7-9 to TRBJ2-3, with 10 bases aligning to TRBD1. Looked up from germline, CDR1 is SEHNR and CDR2 is FQNEAQ (reference sequence). V lost 5 bases and J lost 3; bases outside the gene matches: 5. The CDR3 spans 15 residues. CDR3 region: CASSAGTGVTDTQYF. The part of the CDR3 DNA that was read is TGTGCCAGCAGCGCGGGGACAGGGGTAACAGATACG.

This clone was picked up a small number of times. The CDR3 is cut off 3 residues early in the read; its end comes from the germline J gene. The chain employs TRBV20-1 and TRBJ1-5; tentatively, D is TRBD1 (6 bases). V was trimmed by 4 bases and J by 5 bases, leaving 12 bases between them. Germline V lookup: CDR1 DFQATT, CDR2 SNEGSKA (reference sequence). CDR3 length equals 13 residues. CDR3 amino acids: CSAIQGRDQPQHF. The DNA read from the CDR3 is TGCAGTGCTATCCAGGGGCGGGATCAGCCC.

In its sample, this clone was seen many times. The observed sequence ends 3 residues before the CDR3 terminus, with the missing tail filled in from the germline J gene. The rearrangement links TRBV9 to TRBJ1-3, with D tentatively TRBD1 (5 bases). The CDR3 extends over 15 amino acids. V gave up 4 bases and J gave up 4 bases, with 15 bases separating them. Germline CDR1 SGDLS, CDR2 YYNGEE. CDR3 in amino acids: CASSPRTGGGNTIYF. The CDR3 bases that were read are TGTGCCAGCAGCCCCCGCACGGGGGGAGGAAACACC.

This clone has just a few counts. The read is 3 residues too short to cover the CDR3 end, so that end is filled in from the germline J gene. The chain employs TRBV2 and TRBJ2-5; TRBD2 matches 11 bases. The CDR3 totals 14 residues. Germline V gene data show CDR1 as SNHLY and CDR2 as FYNNEI. J gave up 2 bases and V 7 bases, and 3 bases lay outside the gene matches. CDR3 sequence: CASKASGGQETQYF. The covered CDR3 bases are TGTGCCAGCAAGGCTAGCGGGGGGCAAGAGACC. Based on the CDR3 plus reference TRBV2 and TRBJ2-5, the full variable domain is EPEVTQTPSHQVTQMGQEVILRCVPISNHLYFYWYRQILGQKVEFLVSFYNNEISEKSEIFDDQFSVERPDGSNFTLKIRSTKLEDSAMYFCASKASGGQETQYFGPGTRLLVL.

This clone has a handful of counts. The CDR3 end lies 3 residues beyond the end of the read and is filled in from the germline J gene. The V gene is TRBV18, the J gene TRBJ1-6, with a tentative D call TRBD1 (5 bases). The CDR3 runs 17 residues. Germline values: CDR1 KGHSH, CDR2 LQKENI. Trimming stripped 3 bases from V and 0 bases from J, with 12 bases between. This CDR3 is CASSPREPSSYNSPLHF. Incomplete CDR3 DNA: TGTGCCAGCTCACCCAGGGAGCCAAGCTCCTATAATTCACCC. Looking up the rest from reference TRBV18 and TRBJ1-6 gives the full variable domain: NAGVMQNPRHLVRRRGQEARLRCSPMKGHSHVYWYRQLPEEGLKFMVYLQKENIIDESGMPKERFSAEFPKEGPSILRIQQVVRGDSAAYFCASSPREPSSYNSPLHFGNGTRLTVT.

This clone came up a few times. Read data end 3 residues before the CDR3 end; the end is taken from the germline J gene. The rearrangement joins TRBV7-2 to TRBJ1-2; D is unresolved. Trimming removed 5 bases from V and 0 bases from J, with 7 bases in between. CDR1 and CDR2 from the germline V gene are SGHTA and FQGNSA. This CDR3 is 13 amino acids long. The CDR3 sequence: CASSRGANYGYTF. CDR3 DNA, as far as it was read: TGTGCCAGCAGCCGGGGAGCTAACTATGGC.

This clone was counted many times. The read comes to an end 3 residues before the CDR3 does, leaving the germline J gene to fill in the end. The rearrangement links TRBV30 to TRBJ1-3; D not resolved. The CDR3 is 13 residues long. Trimming pared 4 bases from V and 4 bases from J, leaving 11 bases between. Germline assignment: CDR1 GTSNPN and CDR2 SVGIG (reference sequence). The CDR3 DNA, read in part, is TGTGCCTGGACCGGGGAAGACGGAAACACC. Protein: CAWTGEDGNT. The whole CDR3 sequence reads CAWTGEDGNTIYF.

This clone was detected many times. The read ends 3 residues shy of where the CDR3 ends; the end is completed using the germline J gene. The chain carries TRBV11-2 and TRBJ1-6; 7 bases map to TRBD1. CDR1 and CDR2 from the germline V gene are SGHAT and FQNNGV. The CDR3 totals 15 residues. V was clipped by 2 bases and J by 5 bases; unmatched bases: 3. The sequenced part of the CDR3 DNA is TGTGCCAGCAGCTTACAGGGGGGAGATAATTCACCC. It translates to CASSLQGGDNSP. The CDR3 in full is CASSLQGGDNSPLHF. The variable domain in full, completed from reference TRBV11-2 and TRBJ1-6, reads EAGVAQSPRYKIIEKRQSVAFWCNPISGHATLYWYQQILGQGPKLLIQFQNNGVVDDSQLPKDRFSAERLKGVDSTLKIQPAKLEDSAVYLCASSLQGGDNSPLHFGNGTRLTVT.